This TCR beta chain was recorded in a study of preoperative IRX-2 immunotherapy in early breast cancer. Trimming shortened V by 5 bases and J by 1 base, and 9 bases separated the two germline ends. Germline CDR1 is SGHNT and CDR2 is YENEEA. CDR3 length equals 14 residues. Specified treatment: preoperative locoregional IRX-2 cytokine immunotherapy. Preoperative locoregional IRX-2 cytokine immunotherapy was tested in the phase Ib source study. TCRdb's table, derived via immunoSEQ multiplex PCR, lists solely in-frame clones and lacks some. The sample contains around 25,000 clones, around 75% of which appear only once.

The chain couples TRBV11-3 to TRBJ1-5; D remains ambiguous. Sequences were derived from lymph node tissue, sampled before IRX-2 immunotherapy. The sequence came from a human donor with breast cancer. The CDR3 DNA reads as TGTGCCAGCAGCCCATCCGCAAGCAATCAGCCCCAGCATTTT. Translated, it gives CASSPSASNQPQHF.